These T cell receptor beta chains were read from a single sample in a study of shared clonotypes between healthy human individuals. Here immunoSEQ multiplex PCR was the method, and the copy in TCRdb shows in-frame clones only, minus some. The data hold millions of clones, with approximately 92% observed a single time. The material sequenced was naive CD4+ T cells sorted from blood. These receptors were taken from a man aged 18 to 30 in good health. CDR3s include the opening cysteine and the closing phenylalanine or tryptophan. A D gene is named only where the DNA matches it firmly. Not all rows give a size; the values are once, few, many and, for expanded clones, a class.

d_call	v_call	clone_size	j_call	cdr3_nt	cdr3_aa
.	TRBV28	.	TRBJ2-2	TGTGCCAGCAGCATTAACTCCTGGCAGGCGAACACCGGGGAGCTGTTTTTT	CASSINSWQANTGELFF
TRBD2	TRBV5-1	.	TRBJ2-3	TGCGCCAGCAGCTCGCGATGGCCGGGACTAGCGGGAGTGGGGACAGATACGCAGTATTTT	CASSSRWPGLAGVGTDTQYF
.	TRBV15	.	TRBJ2-3	TGTGCCACTCGGGCCGTAGCCACAGATACGCAGTATTTT	CATRAVATDTQYF
TRBD2	TRBV5-6	once	TRBJ2-4	TGTGCCAGCACCCTGGTGGCGGGAGGCGCCAAAAACATTCAGTACTTC	CASTLVAGGAKNIQYF
TRBD2	TRBV7-8	.	TRBJ2-1	TGTGCCAGCAGCAAACTAGCGGGAGGGCCGAGCAATGAGCAGTTCTTC	CASSKLAGGPSNEQFF
.	TRBV7-2	.	TRBJ2-7	TGTGCCAGCGGCCTAGGAACCTACGAGCAGTACTTC	CASGLGTYEQYF
.	TRBV7-6	once	TRBJ1-4	TGTGCCAGCAGCTTACCAGGGCGGGAAAAACTGTTTTTT	CASSLPGREKLFF
TRBD1	TRBV6-1	.	TRBJ1-1	TGTGCCAGCAGTGGACAGGGGATTGGGGCTGAAGCTTTCTTT	CASSGQGIGAEAFF
.	TRBV6-5	.	TRBJ1-5	TGTGCCAGCAGCTCCACAGGGAACAATCAGCCCCAGCATTTT	CASSSTGNNQPQHF
TRBD2	TRBV29-1	.	TRBJ2-2	TGCAGCGTCCTAGCGGGAGGGTCCACCGGGGAGCTGTTTTTT	CSVLAGGSTGELFF